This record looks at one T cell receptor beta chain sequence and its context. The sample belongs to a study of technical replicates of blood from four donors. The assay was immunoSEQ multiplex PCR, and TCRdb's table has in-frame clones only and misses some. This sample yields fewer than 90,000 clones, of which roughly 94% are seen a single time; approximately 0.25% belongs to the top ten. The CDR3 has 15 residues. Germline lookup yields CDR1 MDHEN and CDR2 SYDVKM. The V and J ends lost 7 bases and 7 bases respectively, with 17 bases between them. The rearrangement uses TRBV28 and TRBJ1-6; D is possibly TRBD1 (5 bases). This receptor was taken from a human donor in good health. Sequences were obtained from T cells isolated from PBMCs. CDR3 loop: CASTPLGRGNSPLHF. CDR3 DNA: TGTGCCAGCACCCCCCTTGGGCGGGGGAATTCACCCCTCCACTTT. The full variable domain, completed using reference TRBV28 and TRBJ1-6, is DVKVTQSSRYLVKRTGEKVFLECVQDMDHENMFWYRQDPGLGLRLIYFSYDVKMKEKGDIPEGYSVSREKKERFSLILESASTNQTSMYLCASTPLGRGNSPLHFGNGTRLTVT.